The text below deals with one TCR beta chain. Its specificity is not known. The data stem from a study of response to subunit inactivated influenza vaccine. Study outcomes and limitations: Each seasonal flu vaccination may recruit only limited new T cells, authors suggested.

V gave up 3 bases and J gave up 2 bases; unmatched junction bases: 6. CDR3 length equals 16 residues. Germline lookup yields CDR1 SGDLS and CDR2 YYNGEE. TCRdb independently ran MiXCR on the RT-PCR reads; one entry per CDR3 protein. The profile shows about 570,000 distinct CDR3 sequences, 12% of them singletons. The chain uses TRBV9 and TRBJ2-1; 9 bases fit TRBD2. Source: PBMCs from blood, taken on the day of vaccination. The sequence derives from a man aged 50-59 years who received an inactivated influenza vaccine. In DNA, the CDR3 is TGTGCCAGCAGCGCCCGGGGCGGGGGGGCCTACAATGAGCAGTTCTTC. Its translation: CASSARGGGAYNEQFF. Full variable domain (missing parts from reference TRBV9 and TRBJ2-1): DSGVTQTPKHLITATGQRVTLRCSPRSGDLSVYWYQQSLDQGLQFLIQYYNGEERAKGNILERFSAQQFPDLHSELNLSSLELGDSALYFCASSARGGGAYNEQFFGPGTRLTVL.